The present entry profiles one TCR beta chain with its context. This sample is part of a study of blood T cell repertoires in COVID-19. At the level of the study: T cells, B-cell-depleted T cells, or PBMCs provided the cDNA or gDNA that served as material.

The authors' processing: How many nucleated cells were present was estimated from reference gene primer amplification. Sequenced by immunoSEQ multiplex PCR; TCRdb stores in-frame clones only, minus some. V, J and clone size derive from that table, while D and trimming were established from the DNA sequence. This sample has approximately 380,000 clones; 75% to 90% occur once, and the top ten carry more than 3%. The V and J ends lost 2 bases and 8 bases, in that order; junction bases with no gene match: 9. In germline, CDR1 is SGHRS, CDR2 YFSETQ. This CDR3 contains 15 residues. The chain carries TRBV5-1 and TRBJ1-2, with TRBD1 matching 10 bases. Material: peripheral blood. The sequence came from a woman aged 18-29 years with acute or convalescent COVID-19. The CDR3, as DNA: TGCGCCAGCAGCTTCGACGGGACAGGGGAAGTAGGCTACACCTTC. Protein: CASSFDGTGEVGYTF. Combining the CDR3 with reference TRBV5-1 and TRBJ1-2 gives the whole variable domain KAGVTQTPRYLIKTRGQQVTLSCSPISGHRSVSWYQQTPGQGLQFLFEYFSETQRNKGNFPGRFSGRQFSNSRSEMNVSTLELGDSALYLCASSFDGTGEVGYTFGSGTRLTVV.